This TCR beta chain appears in the sequencing data of a study of identical twins. Findings and limits, study-wide: Abundant cord blood beta clonotypes carried fewer insertions; memory repertoires showed none. Conclusions were based on cross-sectional statistical analysis, without following the same donors.

This clonotype was detected a few times. The antigen is not known. Unique molecular identifiers were present on the cDNA, and a universal primer site came from template switching. Each CDR3 protein is one row after TCRdb ran MiXCR on the 5' RACE reads. The sample yields 200,000 to 250,000 distinct CDR3 sequences, about 7.5% seen once. With 5 bases clipped from V and 7 bases from J, the junction kept 3 bases outside the gene matches. In germline, CDR1 is SGHTA, CDR2 FQGNSA. The CDR3 is 12 residues long. Only healthy Caucasians were enrolled as donors. Another study also made use of these data, one on yellow fever vaccine responses in identical twins.

The chain has TRBV7-2 and TRBJ2-3; TRBD2 matches at 7 bases. Sequences were obtained from memory (CD45RO+) T cells sorted from blood. This clonotype originated in a young woman in good health. The DNA for the CDR3 is TGTGCCAGCAGCCGGGGAGGGAATACGCAGTATTTT. Translating gives CASSRGGNTQYF.